This TCR beta chain was sequenced for a study of beta chain features in type 1 diabetes. Study as a whole: The patient and healthy donor groups were comparable for age, gender and cell yields. General study findings and limits: Type 1 diabetes patients had moderately but significantly shorter TCRB CDR3s in all four CD4+ subsets. In type 1 diabetes patients, VDJ junctions had fewer insertions; deletions at these junctions were more frequent.

The J segment lost 9 bases and the V segment lost 4 bases, leaving 9 bases of the junction unmatched. The CDR3 is made up of 14 amino acids. Germline V lookup: CDR1 MDHEN, CDR2 SYDVKM. A word on this clone: Its specificity is not known.

Since all of the isolated RNA was reverse transcribed, expressed TCRB transcripts were what got sequenced. The table came from immunoSEQ multiplex PCR; TCRdb's copy has only in-frame clones and leaves some out. The table shows under 400,000 clones, with about 15% occurring only once. Material for sequencing was central memory CD4+ T cells from blood. This TCR came from a man younger than 40 in good health. The chain uses TRBV28 and TRBJ2-7; 10 bases are a match to TRBD1. In DNA form, the CDR3 reads TGTGCCAGCAGTTCAGGGGGACAGGGGAGGGCGCAGTACGTC. Its protein is CASSSGGQGRAQYV.